Sequencing of this T cell receptor (beta chain) was carried out in a study of blood T cells in healthy people across ages. There were healthy Caucasian individuals from Russia, aged roughly 6 to 95, serving as donors. The study's findings and limits: Higher diversity, along with more naive CD4+ cells, distinguished long-lived donors from aged donors.

This CDR3 comprises 12 residues. Germline V gene sequence: CDR1 SQVTM, CDR2 ANQGSEA. V lost 4 bases, J lost 7 bases, and 11 bases lay in between. The second PCR ran about 6 to 12 cycles with a sample-barcoded 5' primer and J-beta primers. TCRdb redid the calling of the 5' RACE reads with MiXCR, one entry per CDR3 protein. The sample holds about 760,000 distinct CDR3 sequences, more than 55% seen once. Concerning this clonotype itself: What it recognizes is unknown.

This chain uses TRBV29-1 with TRBJ2-1; possible D gene TRBD2, 5 bases. The sequencing input was blood. The clonotype comes from a man aged 35 to 55 in good health. In DNA form, the CDR3 reads TGCAGCGTTGCAGACGGGGATAATGAGCAGTTCTTC. Translation gives CSVADGDNEQFF.